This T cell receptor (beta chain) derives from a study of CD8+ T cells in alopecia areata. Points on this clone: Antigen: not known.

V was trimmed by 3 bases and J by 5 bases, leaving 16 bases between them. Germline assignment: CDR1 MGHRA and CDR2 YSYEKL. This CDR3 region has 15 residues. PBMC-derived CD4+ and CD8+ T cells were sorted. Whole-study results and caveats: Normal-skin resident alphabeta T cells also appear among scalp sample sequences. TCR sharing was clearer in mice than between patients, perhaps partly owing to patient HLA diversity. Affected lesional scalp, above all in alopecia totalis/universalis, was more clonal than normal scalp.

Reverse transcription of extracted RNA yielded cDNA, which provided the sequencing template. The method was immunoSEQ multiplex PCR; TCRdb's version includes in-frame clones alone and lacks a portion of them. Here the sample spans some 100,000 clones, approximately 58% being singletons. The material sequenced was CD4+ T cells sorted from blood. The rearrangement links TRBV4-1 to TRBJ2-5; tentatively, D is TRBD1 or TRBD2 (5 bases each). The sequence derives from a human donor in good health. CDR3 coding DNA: TGCGCCAGCAGCCAGGCCGGGACGGTGCTGGAGACCCAGTACTTC. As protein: CASSQAGTVLETQYF.